The clone carrying this TCR beta chain has ten or more counts. The data were taken from a study of T cell repertoires in cytomegalovirus infection. TCRdb processed the reads anew with MiXCR; each CDR3 protein has one entry. The data contain hundreds of thousands of distinct CDR3 sequences, around 18% of them seen just once; the ten biggest clones take up under 9%. The germline V and J ends were trimmed by 6 bases and 6 bases, with 25 bases remaining between them. Germline assignment: CDR1 LGHNT and CDR2 FRNRAP. This CDR3 region has 17 residues. The sequence derives from a human donor in good health (CMV status not recorded). Some clones in this sample may be carry-over from other donors' samples. Sequencing was carried out using PBMCs. This sequence joins TRBV12-5 and TRBJ2-3; D gene unclear. CDR3 nucleotide sequence: TGTGCTAGTGGCCAAGGGCATACGACGGAGCCTGGGGATACGCAGTATTTT. This codes for CASGQGHTTEPGDTQYF.